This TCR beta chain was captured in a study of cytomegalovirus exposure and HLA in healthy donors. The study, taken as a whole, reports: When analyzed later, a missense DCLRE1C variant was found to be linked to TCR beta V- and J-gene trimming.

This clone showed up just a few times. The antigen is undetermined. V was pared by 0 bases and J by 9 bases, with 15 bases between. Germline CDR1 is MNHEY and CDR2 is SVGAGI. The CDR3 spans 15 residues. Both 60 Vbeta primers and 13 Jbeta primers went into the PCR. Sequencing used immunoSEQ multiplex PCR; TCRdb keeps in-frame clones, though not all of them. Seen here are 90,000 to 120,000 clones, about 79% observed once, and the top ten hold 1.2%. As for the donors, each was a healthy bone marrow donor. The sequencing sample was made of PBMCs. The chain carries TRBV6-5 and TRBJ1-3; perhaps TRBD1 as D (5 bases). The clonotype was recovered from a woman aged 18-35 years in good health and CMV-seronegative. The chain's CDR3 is CASSYSAGMVGTIYF. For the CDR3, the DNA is TGTGCCAGCAGTTACTCAGCAGGGATGGTAGGCACCATATATTTT.